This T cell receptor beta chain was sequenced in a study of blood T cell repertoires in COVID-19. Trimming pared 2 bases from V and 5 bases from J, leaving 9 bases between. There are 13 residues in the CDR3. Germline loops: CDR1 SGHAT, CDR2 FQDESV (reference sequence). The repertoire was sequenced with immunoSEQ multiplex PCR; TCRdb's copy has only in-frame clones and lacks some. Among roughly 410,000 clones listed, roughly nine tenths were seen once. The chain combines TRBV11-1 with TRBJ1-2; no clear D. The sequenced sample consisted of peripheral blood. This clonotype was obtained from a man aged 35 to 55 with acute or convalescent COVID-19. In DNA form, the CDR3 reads TGTGCCAGCAGCTTACAACAGTCATATGGCTACACCTTC. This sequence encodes CASSLQQSYGYTF.